The following is a T cell receptor (beta chain) sequence with its context. The libraries were made with immunoSEQ v3. Libraries were sequenced to 2 million to 2.5 million read pairs (survey) or roughly 4.5-6 million (deep). Here immunoSEQ multiplex PCR was the method, and the copy in TCRdb shows in-frame clones only, minus some. This table has 54,000 or so clones, 87% appearing once. As to time point: pre-treatment sample, taken before nivolumab and TIL therapy. Stage 4 NSCLC adults joined between October 2017 and January 2020. This record belongs to a study of TIL therapy for anti-PD-1-resistant metastatic lung cancer. Looking at the study overall: Patients had a median age of approximately 57 years (range about 38-85). Most patients had lung adenocarcinoma.

Per the germline V gene, CDR1 is SGHDT and CDR2 is YYEEEE. Deletions cut 0 bases from V and 3 bases from J, with 7 bases between. This CDR3 spans 14 amino acids. The V gene is TRBV5-6, the J gene TRBJ1-5; D gene uncertain. The receptor was derived from a person between 25 and 79 years old with non-small cell lung cancer. This specimen consisted of blood, obtained at baseline. Here the CDR3 reads CASSLAGTNQPQHF. The CDR3 DNA reads as TGTGCCAGCAGCTTGGCTGGCACCAATCAGCCCCAGCATTTT.